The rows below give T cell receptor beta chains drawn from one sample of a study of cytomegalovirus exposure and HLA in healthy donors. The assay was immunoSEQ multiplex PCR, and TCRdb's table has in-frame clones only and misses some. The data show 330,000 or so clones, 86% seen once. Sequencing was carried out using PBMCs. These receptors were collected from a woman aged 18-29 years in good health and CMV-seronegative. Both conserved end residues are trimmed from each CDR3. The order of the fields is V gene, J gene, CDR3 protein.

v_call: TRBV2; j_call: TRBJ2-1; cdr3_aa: ASSERVSSYNEQF
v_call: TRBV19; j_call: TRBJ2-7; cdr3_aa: ASSRTVSYEQY
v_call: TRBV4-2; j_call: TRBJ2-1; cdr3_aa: ASSQDWGLLNEQF
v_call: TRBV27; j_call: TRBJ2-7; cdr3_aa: ASSLAGVGSYEQY
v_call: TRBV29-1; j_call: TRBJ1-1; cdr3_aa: SGSRTGNTEAF
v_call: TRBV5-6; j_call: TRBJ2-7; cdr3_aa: ASSLARGLAGEQY
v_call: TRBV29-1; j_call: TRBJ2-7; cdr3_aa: SVVPGTGYSGEQY
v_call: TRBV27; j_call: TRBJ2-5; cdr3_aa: ASSKAASQETQY
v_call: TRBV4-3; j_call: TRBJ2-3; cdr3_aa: ASSRRAEDTQY
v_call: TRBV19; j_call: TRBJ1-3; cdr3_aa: ASQALGNTIY
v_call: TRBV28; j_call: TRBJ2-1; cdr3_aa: ASTQLAVTYNEQF
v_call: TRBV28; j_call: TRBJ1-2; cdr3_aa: ASSLLDYGYT
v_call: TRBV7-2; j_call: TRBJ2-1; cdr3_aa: ASSLSGRGSYNEQF
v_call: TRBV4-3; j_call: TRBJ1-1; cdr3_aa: ASSQDLGGEKAF
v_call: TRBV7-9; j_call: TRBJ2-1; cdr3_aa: ASSSLAGVSNEQF
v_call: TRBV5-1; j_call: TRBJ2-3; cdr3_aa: ASSLGPGLATDTQY
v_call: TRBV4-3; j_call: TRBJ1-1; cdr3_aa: ASSPDLDPEITEAF
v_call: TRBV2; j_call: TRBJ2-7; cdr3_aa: ASIGGVAYEQY
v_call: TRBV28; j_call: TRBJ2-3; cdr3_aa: ASSGPRGGTDTQY
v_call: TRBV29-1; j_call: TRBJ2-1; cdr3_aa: SVSPNNEQF
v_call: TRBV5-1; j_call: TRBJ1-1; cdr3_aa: ASSLDSEAF
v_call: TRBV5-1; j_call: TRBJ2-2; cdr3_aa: ASSFRALGDGTGELF
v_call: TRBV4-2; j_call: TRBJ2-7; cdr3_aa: ASSQGSGGITYEQY
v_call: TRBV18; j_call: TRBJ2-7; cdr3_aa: ASHGGGEQY
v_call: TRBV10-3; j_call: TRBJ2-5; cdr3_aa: ASRTAIGETQY
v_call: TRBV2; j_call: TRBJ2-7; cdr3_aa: ASSLWDRAYEQY
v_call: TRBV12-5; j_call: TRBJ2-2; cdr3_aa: ASLQGNTGELF